Below, 7 T cell receptor beta chains from the same sample are listed, as sequenced in a study of cytomegalovirus exposure and HLA in healthy donors (dated by TCRdb to the late 2010s). The library was made by the immunoSEQ multiplex PCR assay. The multiplex PCR relied on a mix of 60 forward primers for TCR Vbeta segments and 13 reverse primers for TCR Jbeta segments. This immuneACCESS table, as held by TCRdb, lists in-frame sequences with V and J called but not all clones. Of the missing ones, under half trace to an unresolved V gene in checked studies; the others have no known cause. In this sample's table one finds about 160,000 clones. The ten largest clones represent under 2% of the sample. The sample comprised PBMCs. All receptors derive from a woman in her fifties or sixties in good health and CMV-seronegative.

The chain carries TRBV4-2 and TRBJ2-3, with no clear D. CDR1 is LGHNA and CDR2 is YNFKEQ in the germline V gene. V lost 0 bases and J 5 bases, leaving 12 bases between the germline ends. The CDR3 has 15 amino acids. CDR3 nucleotides: TGTGCCAGCAGCCAAGAGTTTGCGCGCCAAGATACGCAGTATTTT. Amino acid sequence: CASSQEFARQDTQYF.

CDR3 coding DNA: TGTGCCATCAGTGGGCCGGGTAGCACAGATACGCAGTATTTT. Amino acids: CAISGPGSTDTQYF. This rearrangement joins TRBV10-3 to TRBJ2-3; no firm D call. Germline V gene sequence: CDR1 ENHRY, CDR2 SYGVKD. The CDR3 length is 14 residues. Trimming cost V 4 bases and J 0 bases, with 8 bases left between them.

With respect to this clone: The same CDR3 is also encoded by other DNA sequences in this sample. V usage is TRBV18 and J usage is TRBJ2-3; perhaps TRBD2 as D (5 bases). Trimming removed 10 bases from V and 5 bases from J, with 34 bases in between. The germline CDR1 and CDR2 sequences are KGHSH and LQKENI. CDR3 size: 19 residues. CDR3 amino acids: CAILPLIGEGVIKGDTQYF. In nucleotides, the CDR3 is TGTGCCATCCTCCCCCTAATTGGAGAGGGAGTCATTAAGGGAGATACGCAGTATTTT.

This chain connects TRBV14 to TRBJ2-7; the match to TRBD1 covers 9 bases. Trimming cost V 6 bases and J 9 bases; bases outside gene matches: 12. In germline, CDR1 is SGHDN, CDR2 FVKESK. The CDR3 has 14 amino acids. The CDR3 loop reads CASSPGQGPPWQYF. The CDR3 nucleotides are TGTGCCAGCAGTCCGGGACAGGGACCGCCTTGGCAGTACTTC.

The chain combines TRBV5-1 with TRBJ2-4; 9 nucleotides match TRBD1. Germline CDR1 and CDR2: SGHRS and YFSETQ. The CDR3 has 14 amino acids. Trimming cost V 4 bases and J 9 bases; bases outside gene matches: 8. CDR3 sequence: CASSEGQGDGIQYF. CDR3 coding DNA: TGCGCCAGCAGCGAGGGACAGGGAGATGGCATTCAGTACTTC.

This sequence joins TRBV27 and TRBJ1-5; 10 bases align to TRBD1. V was clipped by 8 bases and J by 4 bases; unmatched bases: 5. The CDR3 spans 14 residues. Germline CDR1 reads MNHEY; CDR2 reads SMNVEV (reference sequence). CDR3 sequence reads: CASGRTGGNQPQHF. The CDR3 DNA sequence: TGTGCCAGCGGCCGGACAGGGGGTAATCAGCCCCAGCATTTT.

The chain uses TRBV5-1 and TRBJ2-2; 7 bases line up with TRBD2. The CDR3 spans 15 residues. Germline CDR1 reads SGHRS; CDR2 reads YFSETQ. Trimming removed 4 bases from V and 7 bases from J; junction bases left unmatched: 10. The CDR3 reads CASSPGTNNDGELFF. The CDR3, as DNA: TGCGCCAGCAGCCCGGGGACTAATAATGACGGGGAGCTGTTTTTT.